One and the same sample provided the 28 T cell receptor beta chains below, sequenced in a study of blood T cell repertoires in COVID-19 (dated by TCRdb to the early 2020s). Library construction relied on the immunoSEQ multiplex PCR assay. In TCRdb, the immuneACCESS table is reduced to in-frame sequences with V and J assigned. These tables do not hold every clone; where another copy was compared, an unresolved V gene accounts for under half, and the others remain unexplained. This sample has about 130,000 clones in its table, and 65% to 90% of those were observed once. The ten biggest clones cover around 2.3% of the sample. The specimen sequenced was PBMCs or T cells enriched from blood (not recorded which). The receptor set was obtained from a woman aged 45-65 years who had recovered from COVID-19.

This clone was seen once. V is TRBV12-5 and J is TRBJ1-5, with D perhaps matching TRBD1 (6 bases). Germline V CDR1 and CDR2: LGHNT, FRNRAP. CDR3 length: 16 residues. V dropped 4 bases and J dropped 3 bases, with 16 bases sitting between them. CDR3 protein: CASGSPSTGPNQPQHF. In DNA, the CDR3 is TGTGCTAGTGGTTCCCCCTCGACAGGACCCAATCAGCCCCAGCATTTT.

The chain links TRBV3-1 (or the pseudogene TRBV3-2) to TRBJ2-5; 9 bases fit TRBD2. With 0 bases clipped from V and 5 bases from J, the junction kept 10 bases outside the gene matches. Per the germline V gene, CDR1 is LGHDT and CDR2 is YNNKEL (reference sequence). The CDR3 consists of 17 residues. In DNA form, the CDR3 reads TGTGCCAGCAGCCAAGAAGGCCAGCGGGGGGTTAGGGAGACCCAGTACTTC. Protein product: CASSQEGQRGVRETQYF.

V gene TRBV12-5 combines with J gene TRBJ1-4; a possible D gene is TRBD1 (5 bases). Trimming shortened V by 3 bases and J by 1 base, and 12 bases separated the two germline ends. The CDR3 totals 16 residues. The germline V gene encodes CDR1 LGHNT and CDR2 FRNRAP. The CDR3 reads CASGFNRGETNEKLFF. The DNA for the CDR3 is TGTGCTAGTGGTTTTAATAGGGGTGAAACTAATGAAAAACTGTTTTTT. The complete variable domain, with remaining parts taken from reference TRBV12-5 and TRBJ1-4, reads DARVTQTPRHKVTEMGQEVTMRCQPILGHNTVFWYRQTMMQGLELLAYFRNRAPLDDSGMPKDRFSAEMPDATLATLKIQPSEPRDSAVYFCASGFNRGETNEKLFFGSGTQLSVL.

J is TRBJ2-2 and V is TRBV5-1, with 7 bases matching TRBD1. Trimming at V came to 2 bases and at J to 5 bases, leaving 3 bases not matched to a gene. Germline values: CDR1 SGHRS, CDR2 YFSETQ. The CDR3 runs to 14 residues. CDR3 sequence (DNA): TGCGCCAGCAGCTTACAGGGGTCAACCGGGGAGCTGTTTTTT. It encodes CASSLQGSTGELFF. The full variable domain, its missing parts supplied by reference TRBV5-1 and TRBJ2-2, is KAGVTQTPRYLIKTRGQQVTLSCSPISGHRSVSWYQQTPGQGLQFLFEYFSETQRNKGNFPGRFSGRQFSNSRSEMNVSTLELGDSALYLCASSLQGSTGELFFGEGSRLTVL.

The CDR3 DNA reads TGTGCCAGCGGAGCCGGGACAGGGTTGAACACTGAAGCTTTCTTT. Translated: CASGAGTGLNTEAFF. V and J are TRBV2 and TRBJ1-1; 9 bases agree with TRBD1. The CDR3 is 15 residues long. The junction had 7 bases not matched to a gene; V was cut back by 8 bases and J by 0 bases. Germline assignment: CDR1 SNHLY and CDR2 FYNNEI. The full variable domain, rest sourced from reference TRBV2 and TRBJ1-1, is EPEVTQTPSHQVTQMGQEVILRCVPISNHLYFYWYRQILGQKVEFLVSFYNNEISEKSEIFDDQFSVERPDGSNFTLKIRSTKLEDSAMYFCASGAGTGLNTEAFFGQGTRLTVV.

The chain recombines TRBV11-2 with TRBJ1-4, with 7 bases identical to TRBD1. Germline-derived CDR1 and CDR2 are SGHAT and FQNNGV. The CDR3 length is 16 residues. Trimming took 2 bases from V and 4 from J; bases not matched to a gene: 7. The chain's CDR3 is CASSLTLGQFNEKLFF. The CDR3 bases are TGTGCCAGCAGCTTAACTCTGGGACAGTTTAATGAAAAACTGTTTTTT.

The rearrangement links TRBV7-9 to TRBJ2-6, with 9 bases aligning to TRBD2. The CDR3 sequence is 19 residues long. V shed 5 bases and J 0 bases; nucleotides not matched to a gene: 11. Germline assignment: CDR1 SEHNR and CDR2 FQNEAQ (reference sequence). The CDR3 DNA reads TGTGCCAGCAGCCGCCCCCGGGCGGGGGGGTTCTCTGGGGCCAACGTCCTGACTTTC. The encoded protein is CASSRPRAGGFSGANVLTF.

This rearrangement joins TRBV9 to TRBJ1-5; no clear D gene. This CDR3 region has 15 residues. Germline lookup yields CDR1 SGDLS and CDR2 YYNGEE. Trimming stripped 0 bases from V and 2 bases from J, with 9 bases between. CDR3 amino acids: CASSVDPQGNQPQHF. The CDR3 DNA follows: TGTGCCAGCAGCGTAGATCCGCAGGGCAATCAGCCCCAGCATTTT.

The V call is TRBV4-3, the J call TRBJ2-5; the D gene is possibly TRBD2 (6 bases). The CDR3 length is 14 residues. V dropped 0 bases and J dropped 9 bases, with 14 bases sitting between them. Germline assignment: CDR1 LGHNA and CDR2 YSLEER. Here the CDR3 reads CASSQEGGAPAQYF. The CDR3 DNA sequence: TGCGCCAGCAGCCAAGAAGGCGGGGCCCCGGCCCAGTACTTC.

In DNA form, the CDR3 reads TGTGCCAGCAGCTTTACCGGGACAGGGACCTACGAGCAGTACTTC. It translates to CASSFTGTGTYEQYF. J is TRBJ2-7 and V is TRBV6-5; 9 bases fit TRBD1. V shed 6 bases, J shed 2 bases, and the junction held 8 bases outside the gene matches. This CDR3 contains 15 residues. Germline values: CDR1 MNHEY, CDR2 SVGAGI.

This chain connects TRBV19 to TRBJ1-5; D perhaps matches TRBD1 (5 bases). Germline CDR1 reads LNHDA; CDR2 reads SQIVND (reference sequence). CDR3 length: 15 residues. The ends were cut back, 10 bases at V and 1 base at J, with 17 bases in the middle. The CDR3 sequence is CATRGRGESNQPQHF. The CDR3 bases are TGTGCCACCAGAGGGAGGGGAGAGAGCAATCAGCCCCAGCATTTT.

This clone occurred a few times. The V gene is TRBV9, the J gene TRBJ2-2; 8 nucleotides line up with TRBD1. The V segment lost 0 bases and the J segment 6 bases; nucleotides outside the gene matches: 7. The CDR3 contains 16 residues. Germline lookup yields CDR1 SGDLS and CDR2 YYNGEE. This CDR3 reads CASSVGTGNFPGELFF. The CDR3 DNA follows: TGTGCCAGCAGCGTAGGGACAGGGAACTTCCCCGGGGAGCTGTTTTTT.

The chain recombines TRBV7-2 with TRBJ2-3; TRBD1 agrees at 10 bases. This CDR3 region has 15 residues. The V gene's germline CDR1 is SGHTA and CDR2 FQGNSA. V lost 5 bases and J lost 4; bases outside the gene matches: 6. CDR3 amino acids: CASSQIGQGADTQYF. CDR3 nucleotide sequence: TGTGCCAGCAGCCAAATAGGACAGGGGGCAGATACGCAGTATTTT.

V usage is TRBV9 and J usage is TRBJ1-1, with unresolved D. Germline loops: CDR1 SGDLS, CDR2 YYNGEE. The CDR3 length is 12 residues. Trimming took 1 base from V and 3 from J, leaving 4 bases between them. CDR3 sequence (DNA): TGTGCCAGCAGCGTATCGGACACTGAAGCTTTCTTT. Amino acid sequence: CASSVSDTEAFF.

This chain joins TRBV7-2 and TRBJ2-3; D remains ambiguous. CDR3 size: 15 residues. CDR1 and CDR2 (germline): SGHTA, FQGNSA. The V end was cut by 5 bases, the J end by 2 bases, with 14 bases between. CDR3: CASSPPVGHTDTQYF. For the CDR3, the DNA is TGTGCCAGCAGCCCCCCGGTTGGGCACACAGATACGCAGTATTTT. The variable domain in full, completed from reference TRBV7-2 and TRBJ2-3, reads GAGVSQSPSNKVTEKGKDVELRCDPISGHTALYWYRQSLGQGLEFLIYFQGNSAPDKSGLPSDRFSAERTGGSVSTLTIQRTQQEDSAVYLCASSPPVGHTDTQYFGPGTRLTVL.

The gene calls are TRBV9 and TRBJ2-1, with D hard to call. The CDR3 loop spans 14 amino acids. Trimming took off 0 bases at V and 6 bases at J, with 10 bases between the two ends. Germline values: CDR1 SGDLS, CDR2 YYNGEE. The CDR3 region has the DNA TGTGCCAGCAGCGTAGGACTGATTGGCAATGAGCAGTTCTTC. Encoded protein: CASSVGLIGNEQFF. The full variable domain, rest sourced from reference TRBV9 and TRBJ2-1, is DSGVTQTPKHLITATGQRVTLRCSPRSGDLSVYWYQQSLDQGLQFLIQYYNGEERAKGNILERFSAQQFPDLHSELNLSSLELGDSALYFCASSVGLIGNEQFFGPGTRLTVL.

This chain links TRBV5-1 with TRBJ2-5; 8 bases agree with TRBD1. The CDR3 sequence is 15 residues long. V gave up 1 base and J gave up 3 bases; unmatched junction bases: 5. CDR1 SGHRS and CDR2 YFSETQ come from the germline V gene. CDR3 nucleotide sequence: TGCGCCAGCAGCTTGCCAGGGGGCAGGGAAGAGACCCAGTACTTC. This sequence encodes CASSLPGGREETQYF.

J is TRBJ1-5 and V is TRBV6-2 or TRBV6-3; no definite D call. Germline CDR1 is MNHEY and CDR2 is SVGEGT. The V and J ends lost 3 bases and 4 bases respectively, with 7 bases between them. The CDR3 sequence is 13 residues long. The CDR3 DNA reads TGTGCCAGCAGTTATTTAAATAATCAGCCCCAGCATTTT. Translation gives CASSYLNNQPQHF.

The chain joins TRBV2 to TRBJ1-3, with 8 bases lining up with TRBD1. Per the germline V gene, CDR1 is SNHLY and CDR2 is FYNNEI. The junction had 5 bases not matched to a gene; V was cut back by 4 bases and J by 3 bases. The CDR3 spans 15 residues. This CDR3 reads CASSAQGAGGNTIYF. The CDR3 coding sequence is TGTGCCAGCAGTGCCCAGGGGGCGGGTGGAAACACCATATATTTT. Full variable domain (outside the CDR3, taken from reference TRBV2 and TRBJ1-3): EPEVTQTPSHQVTQMGQEVILRCVPISNHLYFYWYRQILGQKVEFLVSFYNNEISEKSEIFDDQFSVERPDGSNFTLKIRSTKLEDSAMYFCASSAQGAGGNTIYFGEGSWLTVV.

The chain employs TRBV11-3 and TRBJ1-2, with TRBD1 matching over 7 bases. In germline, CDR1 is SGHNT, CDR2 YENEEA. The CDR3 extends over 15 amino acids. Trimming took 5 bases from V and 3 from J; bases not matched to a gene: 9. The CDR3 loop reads CASSPRQGSYYGYTF. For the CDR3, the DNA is TGTGCCAGCAGCCCGCGACAGGGATCGTACTATGGCTACACCTTC.

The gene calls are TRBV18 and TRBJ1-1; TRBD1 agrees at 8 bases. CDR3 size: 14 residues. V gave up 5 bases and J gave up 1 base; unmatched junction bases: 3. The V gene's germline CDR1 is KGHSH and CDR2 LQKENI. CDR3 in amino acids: CASSGTGPNTEAFF. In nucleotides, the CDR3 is TGTGCCAGCTCAGGGACAGGACCGAACACTGAAGCTTTCTTT. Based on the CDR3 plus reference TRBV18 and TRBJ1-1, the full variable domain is NAGVMQNPRHLVRRRGQEARLRCSPMKGHSHVYWYRQLPEEGLKFMVYLQKENIIDESGMPKERFSAEFPKEGPSILRIQQVVRGDSAAYFCASSGTGPNTEAFFGQGTRLTVV.

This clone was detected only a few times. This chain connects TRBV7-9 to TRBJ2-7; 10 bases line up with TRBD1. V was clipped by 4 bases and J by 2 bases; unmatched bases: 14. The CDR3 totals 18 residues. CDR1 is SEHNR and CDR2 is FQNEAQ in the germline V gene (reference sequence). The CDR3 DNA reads TGTGCCAGCAGCTCCTGGACAGGGGGGCAGCGGAGACCCTACGAGCAGTACTTC. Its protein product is CASSSWTGGQRRPYEQYF.

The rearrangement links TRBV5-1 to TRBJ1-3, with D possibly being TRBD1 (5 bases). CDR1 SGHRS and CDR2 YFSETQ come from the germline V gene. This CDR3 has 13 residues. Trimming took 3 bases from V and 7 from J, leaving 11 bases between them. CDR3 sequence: CASSSGGRNTIYF. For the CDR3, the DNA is TGCGCCAGCAGCTCGGGGGGAAGGAACACCATATATTTT.

As DNA, the CDR3 is TGTGCCAGCTCACCCGGGACAGCGAACTACGAGCAGTACTTC. Translated: CASSPGTANYEQYF. The chain combines TRBV18 with TRBJ2-7, with 7 nucleotides matching TRBD1. CDR3 length: 14 residues. Germline V CDR1 and CDR2: KGHSH, LQKENI. V shed 3 bases, J shed 3 bases, and the junction held 5 bases outside the gene matches.

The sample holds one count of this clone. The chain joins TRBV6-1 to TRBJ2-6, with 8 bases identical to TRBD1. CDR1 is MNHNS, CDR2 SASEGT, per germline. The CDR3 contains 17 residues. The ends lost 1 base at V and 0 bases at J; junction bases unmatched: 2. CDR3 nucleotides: TGTGCCAGCAGTGAAGGACAGGGGTACTCTGGGGCCAACGTCCTGACTTTC. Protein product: CASSEGQGYSGANVLTF.

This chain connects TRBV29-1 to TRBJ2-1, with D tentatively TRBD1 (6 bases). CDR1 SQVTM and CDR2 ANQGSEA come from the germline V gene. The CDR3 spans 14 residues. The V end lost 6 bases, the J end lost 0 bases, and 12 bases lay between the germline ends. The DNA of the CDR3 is TGCAGCGTCATGAACAGGGTCTCCTACAATGAGCAGTTCTTC. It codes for CSVMNRVSYNEQFF.

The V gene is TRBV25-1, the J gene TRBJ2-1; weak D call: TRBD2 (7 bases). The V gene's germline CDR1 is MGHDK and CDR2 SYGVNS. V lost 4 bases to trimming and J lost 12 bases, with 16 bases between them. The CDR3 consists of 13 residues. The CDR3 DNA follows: TGTGCCAGCAGTGGGGCCGAGGGGGGGGTGCAGTTCTTC. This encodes CASSGAEGGVQFF.

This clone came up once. The CDR3 bases are TGTGCCAGCAGATCAACCGGGACAGGGTCATTCCACGAGCAGTACTTC. Translation gives CASRSTGTGSFHEQYF. The chain uses TRBV7-8 and TRBJ2-7, with 9 bases that match TRBD1. Germline values: CDR1 SGHVS, CDR2 FQNEAQ. V was pared by 6 bases and J by 5 bases, with 14 bases of the junction left unmatched. The length of the CDR3 is 16 residues.